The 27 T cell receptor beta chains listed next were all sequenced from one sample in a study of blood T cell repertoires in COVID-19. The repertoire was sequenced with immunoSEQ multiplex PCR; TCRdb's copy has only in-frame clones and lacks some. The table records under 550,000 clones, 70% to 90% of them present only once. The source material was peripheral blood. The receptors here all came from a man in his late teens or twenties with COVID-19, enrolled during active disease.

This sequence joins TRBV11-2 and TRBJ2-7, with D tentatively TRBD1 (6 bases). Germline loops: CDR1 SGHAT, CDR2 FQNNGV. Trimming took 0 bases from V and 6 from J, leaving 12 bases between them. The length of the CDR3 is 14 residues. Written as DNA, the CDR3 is TGTGCCAGCAGCTTAGATTGGACAGTTGTCGAGCAGTACTTC. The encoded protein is CASSLDWTVVEQYF.

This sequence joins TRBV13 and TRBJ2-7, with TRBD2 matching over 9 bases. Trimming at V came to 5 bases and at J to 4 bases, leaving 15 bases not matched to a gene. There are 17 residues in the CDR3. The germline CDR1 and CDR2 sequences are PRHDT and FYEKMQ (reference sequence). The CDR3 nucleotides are TGTGCCAGCAGCCGTAGGCCCCGGCTAGCGGGATCTTACGAGCAGTACTTC. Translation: CASSRRPRLAGSYEQYF.

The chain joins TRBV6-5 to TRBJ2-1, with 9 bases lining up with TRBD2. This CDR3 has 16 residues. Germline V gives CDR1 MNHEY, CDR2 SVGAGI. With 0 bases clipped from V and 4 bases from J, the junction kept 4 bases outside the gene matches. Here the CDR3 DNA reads TGTGCCAGCAGTTACTCTGGGCGGGGGGGATACAATGAGCAGTTCTTC. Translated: CASSYSGRGGYNEQFF.

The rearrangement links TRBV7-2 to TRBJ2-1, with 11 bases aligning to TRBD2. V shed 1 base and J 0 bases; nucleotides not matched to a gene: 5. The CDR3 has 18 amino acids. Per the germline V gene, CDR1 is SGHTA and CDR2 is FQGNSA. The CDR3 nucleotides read TGTGCCAGCAGCTTAGGGGCTAGCGGGGGGCACTCCTACAATGAGCAGTTCTTC. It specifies CASSLGASGGHSYNEQFF.

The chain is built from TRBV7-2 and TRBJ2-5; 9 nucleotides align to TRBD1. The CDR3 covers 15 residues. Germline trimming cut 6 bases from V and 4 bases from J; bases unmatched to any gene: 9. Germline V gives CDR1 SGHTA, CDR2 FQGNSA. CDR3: CASSPRQGGGETQYF. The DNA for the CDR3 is TGTGCCAGCAGTCCCCGACAGGGGGGAGGAGAGACCCAGTACTTC. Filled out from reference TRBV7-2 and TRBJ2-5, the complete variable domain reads GAGVSQSPSNKVTEKGKDVELRCDPISGHTALYWYRQSLGQGLEFLIYFQGNSAPDKSGLPSDRFSAERTGGSVSTLTIQRTQQEDSAVYLCASSPRQGGGETQYFGPGTRLLVL.

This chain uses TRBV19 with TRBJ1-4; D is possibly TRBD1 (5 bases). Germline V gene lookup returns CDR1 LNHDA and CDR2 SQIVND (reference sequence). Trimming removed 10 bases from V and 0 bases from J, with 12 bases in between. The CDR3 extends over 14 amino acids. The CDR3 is CATSAGATNEKLFF. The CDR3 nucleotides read TGTGCCACCAGCGCGGGGGCAACTAATGAAAAACTGTTTTTT.

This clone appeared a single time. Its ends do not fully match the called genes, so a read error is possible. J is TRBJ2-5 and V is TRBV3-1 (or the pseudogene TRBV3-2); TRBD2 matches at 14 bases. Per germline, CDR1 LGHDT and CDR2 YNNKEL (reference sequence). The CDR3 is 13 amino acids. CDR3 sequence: CASSDGTSGGPHF. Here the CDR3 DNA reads TGTGCCAGCAGCGACGGGACTAGCGGGGGCCCCCACTTC.

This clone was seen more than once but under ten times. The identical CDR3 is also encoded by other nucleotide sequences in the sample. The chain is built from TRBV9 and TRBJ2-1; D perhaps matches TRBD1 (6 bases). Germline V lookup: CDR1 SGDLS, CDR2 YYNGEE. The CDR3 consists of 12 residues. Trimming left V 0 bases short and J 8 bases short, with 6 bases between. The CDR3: CASSVEGDEQFF. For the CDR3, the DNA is TGTGCCAGCAGCGTAGAGGGGGATGAGCAGTTCTTC.

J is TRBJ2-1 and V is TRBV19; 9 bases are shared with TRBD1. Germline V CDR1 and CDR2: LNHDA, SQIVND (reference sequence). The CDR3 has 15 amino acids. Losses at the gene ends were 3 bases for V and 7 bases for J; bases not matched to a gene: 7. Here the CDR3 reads CASSISQGARNEQFF. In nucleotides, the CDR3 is TGTGCCAGTAGTATCTCACAGGGGGCGCGGAATGAGCAGTTCTTC.

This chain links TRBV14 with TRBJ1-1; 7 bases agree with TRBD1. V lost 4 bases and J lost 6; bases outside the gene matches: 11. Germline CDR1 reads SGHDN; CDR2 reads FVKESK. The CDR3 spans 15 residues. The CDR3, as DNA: TGTGCCAGCAGCCCCAGACAGGGCCGTTGGGCTGAAGCTTTCTTT. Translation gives CASSPRQGRWAEAFF.

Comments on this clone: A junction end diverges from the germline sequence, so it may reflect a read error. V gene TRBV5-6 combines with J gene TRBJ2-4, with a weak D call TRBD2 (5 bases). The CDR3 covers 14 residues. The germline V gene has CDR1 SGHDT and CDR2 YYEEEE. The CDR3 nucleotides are TGTGCCAGCAGCTTCTTGGGAGCCGAAAACATTCAGTACTTC. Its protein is CASSFLGAENIQYF.

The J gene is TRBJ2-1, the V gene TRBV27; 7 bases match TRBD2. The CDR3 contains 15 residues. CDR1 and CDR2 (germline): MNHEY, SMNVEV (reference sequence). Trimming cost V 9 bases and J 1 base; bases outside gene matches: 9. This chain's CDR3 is CASTSEGRSYNEQFF. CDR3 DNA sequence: TGTGCCAGTACTAGCGAGGGCCGGTCCTACAATGAGCAGTTCTTC.

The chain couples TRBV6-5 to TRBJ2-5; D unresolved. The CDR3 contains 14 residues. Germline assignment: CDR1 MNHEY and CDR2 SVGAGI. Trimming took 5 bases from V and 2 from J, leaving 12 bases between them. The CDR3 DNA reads TGTGCCAGCAGTCCCCTGACTCAACAAGAGACCCAGTACTTC. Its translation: CASSPLTQQETQYF.

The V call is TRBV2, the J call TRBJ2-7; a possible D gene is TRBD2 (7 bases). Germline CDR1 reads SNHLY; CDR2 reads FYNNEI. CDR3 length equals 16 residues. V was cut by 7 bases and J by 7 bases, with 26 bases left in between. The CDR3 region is CASNLPLGGGRGEQYF. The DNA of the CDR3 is TGTGCCAGCAACCTTCCCCTTGGGGGGGGGCGGGGAGAGCAGTACTTC.

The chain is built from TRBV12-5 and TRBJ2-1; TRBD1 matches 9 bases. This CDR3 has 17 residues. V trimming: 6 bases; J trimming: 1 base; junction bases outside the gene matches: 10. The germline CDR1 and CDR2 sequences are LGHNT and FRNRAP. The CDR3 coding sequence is TGTGCTAGTGGCGGGCCAACAGGGGGCAAGTCCTACAATGAGCAGTTCTTC. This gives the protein CASGGPTGGKSYNEQFF.

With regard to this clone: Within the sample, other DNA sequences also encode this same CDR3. DNA of the CDR3: TGTGCCAGCAGCTACGACAACATGAACACTGAAGCTTTCTTT. This sequence encodes CASSYDNMNTEAFF. The chain combines TRBV6-5 with TRBJ1-1, with D unclear. The CDR3 totals 14 residues. CDR1 and CDR2 (germline): MNHEY, SVGAGI. Trimming took off 6 bases at V and 0 bases at J, with 11 bases between the two ends.

The CDR3: CASTTTLAGGYNEQFF. In DNA form, the CDR3 reads TGTGCCAGCACCACAACCCTAGCGGGAGGTTACAATGAGCAGTTCTTC. The rearrangement links TRBV7-9 to TRBJ2-1; 11 nucleotides line up with TRBD2. The CDR3 length is 16 residues. From germline, CDR1 is SEHNR and CDR2 FQNEAQ (reference sequence). Unmatched junction bases numbered 9, after V lost 7 bases and J lost 4 bases.

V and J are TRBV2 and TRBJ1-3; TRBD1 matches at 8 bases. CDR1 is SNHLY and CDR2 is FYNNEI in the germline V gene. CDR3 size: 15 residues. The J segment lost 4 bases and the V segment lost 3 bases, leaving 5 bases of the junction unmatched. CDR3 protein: CASSDGGTGGNTIYF. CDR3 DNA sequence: TGTGCCAGCAGTGATGGGGGGACAGGAGGAAACACCATATATTTT.

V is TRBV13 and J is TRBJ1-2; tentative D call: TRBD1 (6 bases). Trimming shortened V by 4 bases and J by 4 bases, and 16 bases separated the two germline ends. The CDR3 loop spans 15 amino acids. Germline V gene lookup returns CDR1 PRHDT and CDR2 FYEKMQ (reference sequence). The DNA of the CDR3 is TGTGCCAGCAGCTCCGGACAGCTCTCATTCTATGGCTACACCTTC. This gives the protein CASSSGQLSFYGYTF.

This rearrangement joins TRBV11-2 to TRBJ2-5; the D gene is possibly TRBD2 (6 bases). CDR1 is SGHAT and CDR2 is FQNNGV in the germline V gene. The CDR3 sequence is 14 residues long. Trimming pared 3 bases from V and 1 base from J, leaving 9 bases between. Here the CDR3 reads CASSFGGTQETQYF. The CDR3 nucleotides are TGTGCCAGCAGCTTTGGAGGGACCCAAGAGACCCAGTACTTC.

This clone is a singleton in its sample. The CDR3 here is CASSIQGARYEQYF. In DNA, the CDR3 is TGTGCCAGCAGTATACAGGGGGCGCGATACGAGCAGTACTTC. The chain carries TRBV27 and TRBJ2-7; TRBD1 aligns across 9 bases. Germline CDR1 is MNHEY and CDR2 is SMNVEV (reference sequence). The CDR3 extends over 14 amino acids. The V segment lost 5 bases and the J segment 4 bases; nucleotides outside the gene matches: 6.

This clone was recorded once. The CDR3 nucleotides are TGTGCCACCTCAGGAGCGGGAGGCCCGACGCAGTATTTT. Translating it yields CATSGAGGPTQYF. The gene calls are TRBV24-1 and TRBJ2-3; 9 bases are a match to TRBD2. J gave up 9 bases and V 9 bases, and 9 bases lay outside the gene matches. CDR1 is KGHDR and CDR2 is SFDVKD in the germline V gene. CDR3 size: 13 residues.

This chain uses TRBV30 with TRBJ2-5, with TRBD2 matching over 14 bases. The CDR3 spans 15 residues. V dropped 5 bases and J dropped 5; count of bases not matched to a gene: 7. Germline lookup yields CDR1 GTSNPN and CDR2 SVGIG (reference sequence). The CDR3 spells CAWALGTSGSETQYF. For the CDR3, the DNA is TGTGCCTGGGCCCTCGGGACTAGCGGGAGTGAGACCCAGTACTTC.

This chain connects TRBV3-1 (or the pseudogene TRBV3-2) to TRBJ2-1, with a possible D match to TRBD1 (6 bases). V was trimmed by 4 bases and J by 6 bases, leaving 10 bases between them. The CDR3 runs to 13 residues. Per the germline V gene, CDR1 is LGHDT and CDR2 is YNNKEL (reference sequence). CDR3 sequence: CASSLNRANEQFF. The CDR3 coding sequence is TGTGCCAGCAGCCTAAACAGGGCCAATGAGCAGTTCTTC.

The CDR3 DNA is TGTGCCAGCAGCCCTCCTCCTAGCGTTAACACCGGGGAGCTGTTTTTT. Translating it yields CASSPPPSVNTGELFF. This rearrangement joins TRBV9 to TRBJ2-2, with D perhaps TRBD2 (6 bases). The germline CDR1 and CDR2 sequences are SGDLS and YYNGEE. Trimming stripped 4 bases from V and 2 bases from J, with 15 bases between. The CDR3 length is 16 residues.

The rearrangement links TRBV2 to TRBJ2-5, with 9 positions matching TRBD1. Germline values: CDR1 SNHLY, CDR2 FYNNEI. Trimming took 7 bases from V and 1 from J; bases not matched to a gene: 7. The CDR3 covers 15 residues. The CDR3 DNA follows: TGTGCCAGCACCCGGGACAGGGTTTTCCAAGAGACCCAGTACTTC. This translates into CASTRDRVFQETQYF.

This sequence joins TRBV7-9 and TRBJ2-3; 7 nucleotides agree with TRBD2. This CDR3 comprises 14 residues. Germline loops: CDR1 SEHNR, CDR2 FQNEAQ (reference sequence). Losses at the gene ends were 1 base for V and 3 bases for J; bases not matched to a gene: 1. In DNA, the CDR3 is TGTGCCAGCAGCTTAGGACTAGCAACAGATACGCAGTATTTT. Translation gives CASSLGLATDTQYF.